These 15 T cell receptor beta chains were sequenced from one sample in a study of blood T cell repertoires in COVID-19. This table comes from immunoSEQ multiplex PCR, and its TCRdb copy is limited to in-frame clones, with some not included. Among approximately 63,000 clones, approximately 80% were seen once, and the ten largest hold 5.5% to 7%. The sample consisted of peripheral blood. The receptors here all came from a woman in her 70s with acute or convalescent COVID-19.

The genes are TRBV6-7 and TRBJ1-2; 7 bases agree with TRBD1. TRBV6-7 is labeled an ORF, and its function is uncertain. There are 12 residues in the CDR3. Trimming at V came to 9 bases and at J to 5 bases, leaving 6 bases not matched to a gene. CDR3 in amino acids: CASGGGLYGYTF. The CDR3 DNA is TGTGCCAGTGGAGGGGGCCTTTATGGCTACACCTTC.

The J gene is TRBJ2-1, the V gene TRBV6-6; 13 bases map to TRBD2. Germline CDR1 is MNHNY and CDR2 is SVGAGI (reference sequence). J lost 0 bases, V lost 5 bases, and 10 bases had no gene match. The CDR3 sequence is 19 residues long. The CDR3, as DNA: TGTGCCAGCAGTCCAGGACTAGCGGGGGCTTACCTCTCCTACAATGAGCAGTTCTTC. Translated, it gives CASSPGLAGAYLSYNEQFF.

The table lists this clone with a count of one. The chain carries TRBV7-8 and TRBJ1-5, with TRBD1 identical over 8 bases. The CDR3 consists of 15 residues. Germline V gives CDR1 SGHVS, CDR2 FQNEAQ. The junction had 2 bases not matched to a gene; V was cut back by 0 bases and J by 4 bases. DNA of the CDR3: TGTGCCAGCAGCTTAGCTGGACAGGGAAATCAGCCCCAGCATTTT. It is translated as CASSLAGQGNQPQHF.

This clone has just one count. Written as DNA, the CDR3 is TGTGCCAGCAGTACCAGACAGATAGGTGAAGCTTTCTTT. It codes for CASSTRQIGEAFF. The chain links TRBV12-3 or TRBV12-4 to TRBJ1-1; tentative D call: TRBD1 (5 bases). The CDR3 spans 13 residues. Trimming stripped 5 bases from V and 7 bases from J, with 14 bases between.

The rearrangement joins TRBV7-9 to TRBJ2-3; no clear D gene. V gave up 8 bases and J gave up 0 bases, with 6 bases separating them. The CDR3 is 12 amino acids. From germline, CDR1 is SEHNR and CDR2 FQNEAQ (reference sequence). The CDR3 DNA reads TGTGCCAGCGGGCAGAGCACAGATACGCAGTATTTT. Translated: CASGQSTDTQYF.

This clone was picked up a small number of times. This sequence joins TRBV7-9 and TRBJ2-1; 9 bases agree with TRBD1. The CDR3 sequence is 15 residues long. V was pared by 0 bases and J by 6 bases, with 3 bases of the junction left unmatched. Germline loops: CDR1 SEHNR, CDR2 FQNEAQ (reference sequence). Here the CDR3 reads CASSLAGTGRNEQFF. CDR3 in DNA: TGTGCCAGCAGCTTAGCGGGGACAGGGCGCAATGAGCAGTTCTTC. Full variable domain (missing parts from reference TRBV7-9 and TRBJ2-1): DTGVSQNPRHKITKRGQNVTFRCDPISEHNRLYWYRQTLGQGPEFLTYFQNEAQLEKSRLLSDRFSAERPKGSFSTLEIQRTEQGDSAMYLCASSLAGTGRNEQFFGPGTRLTVL.

This clone was seen a single time. The germline gene is not matched at one end of the junction; a read error may be the cause. The rearrangement joins TRBV28 to TRBJ1-2; possible D gene TRBD1, 5 bases. Looked up from germline, CDR1 is MDHEN and CDR2 is SYDVKM. This CDR3 contains 14 residues. The CDR3 sequence is CASSLSGGDYGYTF. For the CDR3, the DNA is TGTGCCAGCAGCTTATCGGGGGGAGACTATGGCTACACCTTC.

The gene calls are TRBV7-9 and TRBJ1-5; 7 bases match TRBD1. CDR1 and CDR2 (germline): SEHNR, FQNEAQ (reference sequence). V dropped 4 bases and J dropped 3; count of bases not matched to a gene: 6. CDR3 size: 15 residues. The CDR3 loop is CASSSDRVHNQPQHF. DNA for the CDR3: TGTGCCAGCAGCTCAGACAGGGTACACAATCAGCCCCAGCATTTT.

The chain joins TRBV6-6 to TRBJ2-7; 10 bases agree with TRBD1. CDR3 length: 13 residues. The V gene end was trimmed by 9 bases and the J gene end by 3 bases; junction bases not matched to a gene: 5. Germline lookup yields CDR1 MNHNY and CDR2 SVGAGI (reference sequence). The CDR3 here is CASSRDRGYEQYF. DNA of the CDR3: TGTGCCAGTAGCCGGGACAGGGGCTACGAGCAGTACTTC.

This clone was detected many times. The V and J genes are TRBV7-9 and TRBJ1-2; no firm D call. CDR3 length equals 14 residues. Trimming took 6 bases from V and 5 from J, leaving 16 bases between them. The germline CDR1 and CDR2 sequences are SEHNR and FQNEAQ (reference sequence). The CDR3 DNA sequence: TGTGCCAGCAGTTTGGGAGAGGGTTATTATGGCTACACCTTC. Translation gives CASSLGEGYYGYTF.

This clone was seen only a few times. The chain combines TRBV5-4 with TRBJ2-4, with D tentatively TRBD1 (7 bases). Germline V CDR1 and CDR2: SGHNT, YYREEE (reference sequence). The ends were cut back, 4 bases at V and 6 bases at J, with 14 bases in the middle. The CDR3 has 14 residues. Here the CDR3 reads CASSPGGGGNIQYF. In nucleotides, the CDR3 is TGTGCCAGCAGCCCAGGAGGGGGCGGAAACATTCAGTACTTC.

J is TRBJ1-4 and V is TRBV21-1; TRBD1 reflects the table's D call only, with no check against the DNA. TRBV21-1 is listed as a pseudogene. The CDR3 has 13 residues. CDR3: CAGRTAPNEKLFF. The CDR3 coding sequence is TGTGCCGGTAGGACAGCCCCTAATGAAAAACTGTTTTTT.

The CDR3 region is CASSLGSTEAFF. The CDR3 DNA reads TGTGCCAGCAGTTTGGGGAGCACTGAAGCTTTCTTT. This chain connects TRBV12-3 or TRBV12-4 to TRBJ1-1; D ambiguous. CDR3 size: 12 residues. V lost 3 bases to trimming and J lost 4 bases, with 6 bases between them.

The chain combines TRBV9 with TRBJ1-1; 8 positions match TRBD1. The germline gives CDR1 SGDLS, CDR2 YYNGEE. CDR3 size: 18 residues. The V gene end was trimmed by 2 bases and the J gene end by 0 bases; junction bases not matched to a gene: 12. This CDR3 is CASSVGQGATKMNTEAFF. CDR3 nucleotide sequence: TGTGCCAGCAGCGTTGGGCAGGGGGCTACTAAGATGAACACTGAAGCTTTCTTT. Full variable domain (outside the CDR3, taken from reference TRBV9 and TRBJ1-1): DSGVTQTPKHLITATGQRVTLRCSPRSGDLSVYWYQQSLDQGLQFLIQYYNGEERAKGNILERFSAQQFPDLHSELNLSSLELGDSALYFCASSVGQGATKMNTEAFFGQGTRLTVV.

The DNA for the CDR3 is TGTGCCAGCAGGAGAGGGTGGGCTAATGAAAAACTGTTTTTT. Translating it yields CASRRGWANEKLFF. This rearrangement joins TRBV2 to TRBJ1-4; D unresolved. The V end was cut by 6 bases, the J end by 3 bases, with 11 bases between. CDR1 is SNHLY, CDR2 FYNNEI, per germline. The CDR3 consists of 14 residues.